The 25 T cell receptor beta chains listed next were all sequenced from one sample in a study of T cell repertoires in cytomegalovirus infection (dated by TCRdb to the late 2010s). Sequenced on an Illumina HiSeq 1500. TCRdb's own reprocessing of the public reads used fastp at Q25 and MiXCR and kept productive beta chains. Duplicate CDR3 protein sequences are folded into a single record with the most common DNA and genes. The sample table records about 180,000 distinct CDR3 sequences; around an eighth of these occur just once. The top ten clones comprise roughly 30% of the sample. Sequencing was done on a sample of PBMCs. The receptors stem from a human donor in good health (CMV status not recorded). Some clones in this sample may be carry-over from other donors' samples.

This clonotype was counted only a few times. The chain is built from TRBV28 and TRBJ2-3; weak D call: TRBD1 (5 bases). V shed 8 bases and J shed 3 bases, with 12 bases lying between them. The CDR3 spans 13 residues. Germline V gene data show CDR1 as MDHEN and CDR2 as SYDVKM. CDR3 region: CASSLGATDTQYF. Here the CDR3 DNA reads TGTGCCAGCTCCCTTGGGGCGACAGATACGCAGTATTTT.

This clonotype was observed at least ten times. This chain connects TRBV5-1 to TRBJ1-1; D not resolved. CDR1 and CDR2 from the germline V gene are SGHRS and YFSETQ. V was trimmed by 4 bases and J by 4 bases, leaving 14 bases between them. This CDR3 region has 14 residues. The CDR3 DNA reads as TGCGCCAGCAGCCGATACAGATACAGCACTGAAGCTTTCTTT. This gives the protein CASSRYRYSTEAFF.

The chain combines TRBV12-3 or TRBV12-4 with TRBJ2-5; D is unclear. The CDR3 spans 12 residues. Between the trimmed V and J ends, which lost 8 bases and 4 bases, there was a span of 11 bases. CDR3 amino acids: CASCLGRETQYF. CDR3 sequence (DNA): TGTGCCAGCTGCTTAGGAAGAGAGACCCAGTACTTC.

This clonotype came up many times. This chain uses TRBV7-3 with TRBJ1-3, with D perhaps matching TRBD1 (5 bases). V lost 4 bases and J 1 base, leaving 11 bases between the germline ends. CDR1 and CDR2 (germline): SGHTA, FQGTGA. This CDR3 is built from 15 residues. CDR3 region: CASSSPGTSGNTIYF. CDR3 coding DNA: TGTGCCAGCAGCTCCCCAGGGACGTCTGGAAACACCATATATTTT.

This clonotype was seen repeatedly, ten times or more. The chain employs TRBV7-2 and TRBJ1-1; maybe TRBD1 (6 bases). The germline V gene encodes CDR1 SGHTA and CDR2 FQGNSA. This CDR3 has 15 amino acids. The ends were cut back, 1 base at V and 3 bases at J, with 12 bases in the middle. The CDR3 is CASSLESGGHTEAFF. The CDR3 DNA is TGTGCCAGCAGCTTAGAATCGGGGGGCCACACTGAAGCTTTCTTT. Combining the CDR3 with reference TRBV7-2 and TRBJ1-1 gives the whole variable domain GAGVSQSPSNKVTEKGKDVELRCDPISGHTALYWYRQSLGQGLEFLIYFQGNSAPDKSGLPSDRFSAERTGGSVSTLTIQRTQQEDSAVYLCASSLESGGHTEAFFGQGTRLTVV.

This clonotype came up a few times. The CDR3 nucleotides read TGTGCCAGCAGTTTACTCCGCGAGCAGTACTTC. It codes for CASSLLREQYF. The chain links TRBV28 to TRBJ2-7; D is unresolved. The V and J ends lost 2 bases and 6 bases respectively, with 5 bases between them. The CDR3 spans 11 residues. The germline gives CDR1 MDHEN, CDR2 SYDVKM.

This clonotype has only a few counts. The CDR3 protein is CASSPGTGGVANEKLFF. Written as DNA, the CDR3 is TGTGCCAGCAGTCCAGGGACAGGGGGGGTAGCTAATGAAAAACTGTTTTTT. This chain connects TRBV28 to TRBJ1-4, with 11 positions matching TRBD1. Germline-derived CDR1 and CDR2 are MDHEN and SYDVKM. CDR3 size: 17 residues. Trimming removed 5 bases from V and 3 bases from J; junction bases left unmatched: 8.

This clonotype has only a few counts. The chain carries TRBV18 and TRBJ2-5; D perhaps matches TRBD1 (6 bases). CDR1 KGHSH and CDR2 LQKENI come from the germline V gene. The CDR3 runs to 17 residues. V dropped 0 bases and J dropped 3 bases, with 17 bases sitting between them. The CDR3 coding sequence is TGTGCCAGCTCACCACCCGGGTATGGACAGAGAGAAGAGACCCAGTACTTC. Residues: CASSPPGYGQREETQYF.

V and J are TRBV11-3 and TRBJ2-1, with D possibly being TRBD1 or TRBD2 (7 bases each). V shed 3 bases and J shed 8 bases, with 14 bases lying between them. The length of the CDR3 is 14 residues. CDR1 is SGHNT, CDR2 YENEEA, per germline. CDR3 in amino acids: CASSLDRTRDEQFF. In nucleotides, the CDR3 is TGTGCCAGCAGCTTGGACAGGACTAGGGATGAGCAGTTCTTC.

This clonotype has a handful of counts. The rearrangement uses TRBV5-6 and TRBJ2-7; 8 bases agree with TRBD2. CDR3 length: 15 residues. V dropped 2 bases and J dropped 2; count of bases not matched to a gene: 6. CDR1 SGHDT and CDR2 YYEEEE come from the germline V gene. CDR3 sequence (DNA): TGTGCCAGCAGCTTAGGCGGGGGGAATCCCTACGAGCAGTACTTC. It encodes CASSLGGGNPYEQYF.

This clonotype was counted ten times or more. This chain connects TRBV7-4 to TRBJ2-1; TRBD1 aligns across 10 bases. This CDR3 is built from 15 residues. CDR1 is SGHVT, CDR2 SQSDAQ, per germline. The ends lost 3 bases at V and 10 bases at J; junction bases unmatched: 9. This CDR3 is CASSFPGTGENEQFF. The CDR3 DNA follows: TGTGCCAGCAGCTTTCCCGGGACAGGGGAAAACGAGCAGTTCTTC.

With respect to this clonotype: Being one base from a much bigger clone, this may be a read error. The chain links TRBV7-4 to TRBJ1-1; 7 bases align to TRBD1. This CDR3 has 14 amino acids. The germline V gene has CDR1 SGHVT and CDR2 SQSDAQ. CDR3 in DNA: TGTGCCAGCAGCTTCCCAGGGGGGTCCACTGAAGCTTCCTTT. Protein: CASSFPGGSTEASF.

The J gene is TRBJ1-4, the V gene TRBV18, with D possibly being TRBD1 (5 bases). The V gene lost 2 bases and the J gene lost 0 bases, with 13 bases spanning the gap. In germline, CDR1 is KGHSH, CDR2 LQKENI. The CDR3 contains 17 residues. The CDR3 loop is CASSPFPDRATNEKLFF. The CDR3 DNA is TGTGCCAGCTCACCATTCCCCGACAGAGCAACTAATGAAAAACTGTTTTTT.

This clonotype appeared a few times. The chain employs TRBV27 and TRBJ2-1; the match to TRBD1 covers 7 bases. The germline CDR1 and CDR2 sequences are MNHEY and SMNVEV (reference sequence). The CDR3 totals 13 residues. The junction had 5 bases not matched to a gene; V was cut back by 6 bases and J by 6 bases. The CDR3 region has the DNA TGTGCCAGCAGAGGGGGCTCCCCCAATGAGCAGTTCTTC. Protein product: CASRGGSPNEQFF.

This clonotype appeared many times. The chain combines TRBV3-1 with TRBJ2-3; no clear D gene. Germline V gene data show CDR1 as LGHDT and CDR2 as YNNKEL (reference sequence). V was cut by 4 bases and J by 6 bases, with 8 bases left in between. This CDR3 region has 12 residues. The CDR3 coding sequence is TGTGCCAGCAGCCCTGTTCCGGATACGCAGTATTTT. The encoded protein is CASSPVPDTQYF.

This clonotype was seen more than once but under ten times. The V call is TRBV5-1, the J call TRBJ1-1; the D is unclear. Germline V gene data show CDR1 as SGHRS and CDR2 as YFSETQ. This CDR3 contains 15 residues. Trimming cost V 0 bases and J 0 bases, with 9 bases left between them. The CDR3 is CASSLDPGMNTEAFF. CDR3 coding DNA: TGCGCCAGCAGCTTGGATCCGGGGATGAACACTGAAGCTTTCTTT.

V gene TRBV29-1 combines with J gene TRBJ2-5, with 7 bases aligning to TRBD1. V lost 3 bases and J lost 4; bases outside the gene matches: 2. Germline loops: CDR1 SQVTM, CDR2 ANQGSEA. The CDR3 runs to 12 residues. The CDR3 DNA reads TGCAGCGTTGATCACAGGGGAGAGACCCAGTACTTC. As protein: CSVDHRGETQYF.

This chain links TRBV29-1 with TRBJ2-7, with a weak D call TRBD2 (6 bases). Per the germline V gene, CDR1 is SQVTM and CDR2 is ANQGSEA. The V gene lost 4 bases and the J gene lost 3 bases, with 7 bases spanning the gap. The CDR3 has 11 residues. The DNA for the CDR3 is TGCAGCGTTGGGAGGGACTACGAGCAGTACTTC. It is translated as CSVGRDYEQYF.

The chain links TRBV29-1 to TRBJ1-1, with a tentative D call TRBD1 (5 bases). V lost 7 bases and J 1 base, leaving 16 bases between the germline ends. This CDR3 contains 14 residues. The germline CDR1 and CDR2 sequences are SQVTM and ANQGSEA. The CDR3 DNA follows: TGCAGCGCCGCACCCGGACATACGAACACTGAAGCTTTCTTT. It codes for CSAAPGHTNTEAFF.

This clonotype was detected a few times. The J gene is TRBJ2-1, the V gene TRBV28, with D perhaps matching TRBD1 or TRBD2 (6 bases each). The V end was cut by 3 bases, the J end by 4 bases, with 22 bases between. The CDR3 sequence is 18 residues long. The germline V gene has CDR1 MDHEN and CDR2 SYDVKM. This CDR3 reads CASSFSGVRGGLYNEQFF. The CDR3 DNA is TGTGCCAGCAGTTTTAGTGGAGTAAGAGGGGGGCTTTACAATGAGCAGTTCTTC.

Ten or more counts support this clonotype. This rearrangement joins TRBV29-1 to TRBJ2-1; 8 bases align to TRBD1. V was clipped by 7 bases and J by 2 bases; unmatched bases: 7. The germline V gene encodes CDR1 SQVTM and CDR2 ANQGSEA. There are 14 residues in the CDR3. The CDR3, as DNA: TGCAGCGCAAACGGACAGGGAGCCTACAATGAGCAGTTCTTC. Translated, it gives CSANGQGAYNEQFF.

In its sample, this clonotype was seen a few times. This chain links TRBV27 with TRBJ2-5; unclear D gene. Trimming took 5 bases from V and 1 from J, leaving 11 bases between them. This CDR3 comprises 14 residues. Germline values: CDR1 MNHEY, CDR2 SMNVEV (reference sequence). CDR3 coding DNA: TGTGCCAGCAGTAACGCAGGAACCCAAGAGACCCAGTACTTC. It is translated as CASSNAGTQETQYF.

At least ten counts were recorded for this clonotype. The CDR3 here is CASSTDRQRVNTEAFF. CDR3 DNA: TGTGCCAGCAGCACGGACAGACAGAGGGTGAACACTGAAGCTTTCTTT. This rearrangement joins TRBV7-2 to TRBJ1-1, with a weak D call TRBD1 (6 bases). Germline V lookup: CDR1 SGHTA, CDR2 FQGNSA. Trimming took 5 bases from V and 0 from J, leaving 16 bases between them. There are 16 residues in the CDR3.

The CDR3 DNA sequence: TGCGCCAGCAGCCGAGGGACGCCCGCCGGGGAGCTGTTTTTT. Amino acids: CASSRGTPAGELFF. The chain couples TRBV4-3 to TRBJ2-2, with D perhaps matching TRBD1 or TRBD2 (5 bases each). V lost 4 bases to trimming and J lost 6 bases, with 12 bases between them. This CDR3 has 14 residues. The germline V gene encodes CDR1 LGHNA and CDR2 YSLEER.

Ten or more counts support this clonotype. The chain links TRBV20-1 to TRBJ2-2, with TRBD1 matching over 11 bases. This CDR3 has 16 amino acids. V lost 6 bases and J lost 6; bases outside the gene matches: 12. Germline V gene sequence: CDR1 DFQATT, CDR2 SNEGSKA (reference sequence). CDR3 DNA sequence: TGCAGTGCAACCGGGACAGGGGGTGGAGTGGCCGGGGAGCTGTTTTTT. The encoded protein is CSATGTGGGVAGELFF.